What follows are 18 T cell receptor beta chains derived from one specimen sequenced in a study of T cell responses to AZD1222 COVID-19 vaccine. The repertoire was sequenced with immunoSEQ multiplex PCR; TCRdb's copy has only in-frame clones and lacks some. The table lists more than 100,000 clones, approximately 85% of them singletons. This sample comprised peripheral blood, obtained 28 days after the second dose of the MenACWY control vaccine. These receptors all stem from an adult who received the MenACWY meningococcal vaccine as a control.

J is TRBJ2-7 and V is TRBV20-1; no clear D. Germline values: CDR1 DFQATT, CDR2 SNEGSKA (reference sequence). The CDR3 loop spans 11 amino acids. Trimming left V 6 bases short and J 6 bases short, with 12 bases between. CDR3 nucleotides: TGCAGTGCCCAGAGCCTCGGCGAGCAGTACTTC. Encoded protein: CSAQSLGEQYF.

CDR3 in amino acids: CASSLSRVGETQYF. The CDR3, as DNA: TGTGCCAGCAGCTTAAGCAGGGTGGGAGAGACCCAGTACTTC. This chain links TRBV7-9 with TRBJ2-5, with D possibly TRBD1 on 5 matching bases. Trimming cost V 2 bases and J 4 bases, with 11 bases left between them. Germline CDR1 is SEHNR and CDR2 is FQNEAQ (reference sequence). The CDR3 spans 14 residues.

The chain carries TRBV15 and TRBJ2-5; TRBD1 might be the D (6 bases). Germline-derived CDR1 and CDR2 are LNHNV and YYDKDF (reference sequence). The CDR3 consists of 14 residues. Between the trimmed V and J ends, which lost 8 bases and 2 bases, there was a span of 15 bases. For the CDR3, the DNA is TGTGCCACCCCGGGCCGGGACAATCAAGAGACCCAGTACTTC. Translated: CATPGRDNQETQYF.

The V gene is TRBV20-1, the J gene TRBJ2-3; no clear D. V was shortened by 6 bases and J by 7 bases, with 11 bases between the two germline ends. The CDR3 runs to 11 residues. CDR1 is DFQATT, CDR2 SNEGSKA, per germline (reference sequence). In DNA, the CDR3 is TGCAGTGCCGAGGCCCGGAATACGCAGTATTTT. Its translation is CSAEARNTQYF.

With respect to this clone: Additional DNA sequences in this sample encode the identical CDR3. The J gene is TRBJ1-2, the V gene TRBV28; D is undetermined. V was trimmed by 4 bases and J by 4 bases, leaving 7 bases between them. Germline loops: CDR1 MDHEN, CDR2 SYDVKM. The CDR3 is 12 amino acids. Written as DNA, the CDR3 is TGTGCCAGCAGTTCTGGCGCCTATGGCTACACCTTC. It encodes CASSSGAYGYTF.

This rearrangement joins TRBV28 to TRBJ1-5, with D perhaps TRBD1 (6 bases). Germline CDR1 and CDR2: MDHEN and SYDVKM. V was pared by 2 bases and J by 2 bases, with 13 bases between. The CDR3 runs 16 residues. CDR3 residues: CASSLVGALGNQPQHF. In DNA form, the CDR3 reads TGTGCCAGCAGTTTAGTGGGGGCTCTAGGCAATCAGCCCCAGCATTTT. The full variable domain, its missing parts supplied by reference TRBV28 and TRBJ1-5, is DVKVTQSSRYLVKRTGEKVFLECVQDMDHENMFWYRQDPGLGLRLIYFSYDVKMKEKGDIPEGYSVSREKKERFSLILESASTNQTSMYLCASSLVGALGNQPQHFGDGTRLSIL.

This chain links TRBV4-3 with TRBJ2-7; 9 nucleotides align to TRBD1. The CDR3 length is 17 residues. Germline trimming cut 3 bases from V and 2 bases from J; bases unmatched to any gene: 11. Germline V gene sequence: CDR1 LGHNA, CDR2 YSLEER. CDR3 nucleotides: TGCGCCAGCAGCCAGGTAGCCATCGGGACAGGGACCTACGAGCAGTACTTC. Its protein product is CASSQVAIGTGTYEQYF.

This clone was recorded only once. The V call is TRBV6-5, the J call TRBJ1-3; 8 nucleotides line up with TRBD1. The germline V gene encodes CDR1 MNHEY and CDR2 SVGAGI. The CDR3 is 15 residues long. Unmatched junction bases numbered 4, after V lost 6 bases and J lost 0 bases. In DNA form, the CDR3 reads TGTGCCAGCAGGACAGGGGCTAGCTCTGGAAACACCATATATTTT. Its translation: CASRTGASSGNTIYF.

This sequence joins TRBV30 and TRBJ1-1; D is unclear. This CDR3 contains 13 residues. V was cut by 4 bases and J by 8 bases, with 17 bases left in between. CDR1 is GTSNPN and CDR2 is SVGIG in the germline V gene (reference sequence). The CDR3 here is CAWTSWVFSEAFF. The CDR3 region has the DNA TGTGCCTGGACCTCCTGGGTCTTTTCCGAAGCTTTCTTT.

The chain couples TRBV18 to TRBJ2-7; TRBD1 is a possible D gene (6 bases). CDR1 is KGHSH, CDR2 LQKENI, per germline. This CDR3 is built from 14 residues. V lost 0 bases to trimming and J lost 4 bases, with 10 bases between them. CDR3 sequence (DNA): TGTGCCAGCTCACCACCTCAGGACAGATACGAGCAGTACTTC. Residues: CASSPPQDRYEQYF.

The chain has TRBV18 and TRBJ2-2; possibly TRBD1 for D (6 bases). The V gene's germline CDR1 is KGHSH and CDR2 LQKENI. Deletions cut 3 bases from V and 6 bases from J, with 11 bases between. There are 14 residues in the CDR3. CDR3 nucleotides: TGTGCCAGCTCACCCAAAACAGGGTCCGGGGAGCTGTTTTTT. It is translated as CASSPKTGSGELFF. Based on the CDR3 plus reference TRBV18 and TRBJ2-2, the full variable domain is NAGVMQNPRHLVRRRGQEARLRCSPMKGHSHVYWYRQLPEEGLKFMVYLQKENIIDESGMPKERFSAEFPKEGPSILRIQQVVRGDSAAYFCASSPKTGSGELFFGEGSRLTVL.

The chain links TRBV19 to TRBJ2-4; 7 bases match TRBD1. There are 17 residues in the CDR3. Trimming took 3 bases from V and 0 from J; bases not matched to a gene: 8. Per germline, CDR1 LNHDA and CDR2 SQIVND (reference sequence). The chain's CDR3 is CASSIILGGVAKNIQYF. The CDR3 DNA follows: TGTGCCAGTAGTATCATATTAGGGGGCGTAGCCAAAAACATTCAGTACTTC.

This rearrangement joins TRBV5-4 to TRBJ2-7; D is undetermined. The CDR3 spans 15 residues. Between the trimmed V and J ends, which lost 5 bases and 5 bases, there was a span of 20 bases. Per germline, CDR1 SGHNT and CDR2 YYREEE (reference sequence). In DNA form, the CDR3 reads TGTGCCAGCAGTCGAGACGGTGGTCGAAGGGACGAGCAGTACTTC. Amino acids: CASSRDGGRRDEQYF.

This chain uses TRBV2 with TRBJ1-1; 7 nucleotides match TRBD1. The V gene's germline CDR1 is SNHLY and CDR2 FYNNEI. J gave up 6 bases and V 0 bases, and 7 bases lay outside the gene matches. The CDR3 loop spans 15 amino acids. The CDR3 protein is CASSEASTGLAEAFF. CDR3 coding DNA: TGTGCCAGCAGTGAAGCCTCGACAGGGTTGGCTGAAGCTTTCTTT.

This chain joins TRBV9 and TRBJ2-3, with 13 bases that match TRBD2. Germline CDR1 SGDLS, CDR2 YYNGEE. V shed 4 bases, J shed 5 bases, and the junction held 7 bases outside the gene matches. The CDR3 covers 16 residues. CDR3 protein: CASSSGTSGAGDTQYF. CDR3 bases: TGTGCCAGCAGCAGCGGGACTAGCGGGGCGGGAGATACGCAGTATTTT.

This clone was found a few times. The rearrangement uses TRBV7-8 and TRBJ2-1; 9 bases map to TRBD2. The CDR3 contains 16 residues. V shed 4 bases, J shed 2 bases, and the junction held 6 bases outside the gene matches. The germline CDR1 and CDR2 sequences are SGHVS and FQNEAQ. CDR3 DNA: TGTGCCAGCAGCTCACGAGCGGGAGGAACCTACAATGAGCAGTTCTTC. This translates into CASSSRAGGTYNEQFF.

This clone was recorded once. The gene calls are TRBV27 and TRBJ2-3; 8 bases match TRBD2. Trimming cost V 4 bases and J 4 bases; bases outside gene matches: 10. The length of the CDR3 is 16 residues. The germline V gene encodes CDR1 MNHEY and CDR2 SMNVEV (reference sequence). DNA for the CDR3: TGTGCCAGCAGTTCCTCAGCGGGAGAGGTGCCAGATACGCAGTATTTT. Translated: CASSSSAGEVPDTQYF.

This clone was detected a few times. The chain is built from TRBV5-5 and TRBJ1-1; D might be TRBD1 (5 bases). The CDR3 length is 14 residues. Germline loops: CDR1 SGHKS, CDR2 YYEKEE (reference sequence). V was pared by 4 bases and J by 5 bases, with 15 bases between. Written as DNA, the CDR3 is TGTGCCAGCAGCCCCCCAGGGAGGTATACTGAAGCTTTCTTT. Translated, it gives CASSPPGRYTEAFF.